These 5 T cell receptor beta chains came from one sample sequenced in a study of sequential checkpoint blockade in melanoma. Indicated treatment: randomized to nivolumab then ipilimumab (arm A) or the reverse (arm B). Assay used: immunoSEQ multiplex PCR; TCRdb lists only in-frame clones, some missing. The sample has 15,000 to 20,000 clones, around 78% seen once; the top ten hold 20%. The specimen was CD8+ T cells sorted from blood (inferred from file names), collected from a patient given nivolumab and ipilimumab in sequence. The receptors shown here come from a human donor with melanoma.

The rearrangement uses TRBV7-8 and TRBJ2-5; 9 bases match TRBD1. The tail of the sequence fits TRBJ2-7 better, so the J call may be wrong. The length of the CDR3 is 14 residues. Per germline, CDR1 SGHVS and CDR2 FQNEAQ. The DNA for the CDR3 is TGTGCCAGCAGCCCACAGGACAGGGGCTACGAGCAGTACTTC. Translation gives CASSPQDRGYEQYF.

The rearrangement joins TRBV7-9 to TRBJ2-1; 7 nucleotides agree with TRBD2. J was trimmed by 4 bases and V by 1 base; bases with no gene match: 4. The germline V gene encodes CDR1 SEHNR and CDR2 FQNEAQ (reference sequence). CDR3 length: 15 amino acids. The CDR3 coding sequence is TGTGCCAGCAGCTTAGGTCTAGCGGAATACAATGAGCAGTTCTTC. It specifies CASSLGLAEYNEQFF.

This chain connects TRBV5-4 to TRBJ1-1, with 9 bases identical to TRBD1. The CDR3 runs 12 residues. Per germline, CDR1 SGHNT and CDR2 YYREEE (reference sequence). V lost 9 bases, J lost 4 bases, and 4 bases stayed unmatched. The chain's CDR3 is CATQTGGTEAFF. As DNA, the CDR3 is TGTGCCACCCAGACAGGGGGCACTGAAGCTTTCTTT.

The gene calls are TRBV4-3 and TRBJ2-1, with 8 positions matching TRBD2. In germline, CDR1 is LGHNA, CDR2 YSLEER. J lost 0 bases, V lost 1 base, and 20 bases had no gene match. The CDR3 length is 22 residues. For the CDR3, the DNA is TGCGCCAGCAGCCAAGCCGTACCGGGACTAGAAAGGTGGCCGAGCTCCTACAATGAGCAGTTCTTC. Its protein is CASSQAVPGLERWPSSYNEQFF.

J is TRBJ1-1 and V is TRBV10-3; D might be TRBD1 (5 bases). Germline V gene lookup returns CDR1 ENHRY and CDR2 SYGVKD. Trimming took 4 bases from V and 0 from J, leaving 9 bases between them. The CDR3 consists of 14 residues. CDR3 DNA: TGTGCCATCAGTGGCAGGGATATGAACACTGAAGCTTTCTTT. Translated: CAISGRDMNTEAFF.